This section outlines one T cell receptor (beta chain) sequence together with its context. The germline V gene encodes CDR1 SGHRS and CDR2 YFSETQ. The V and J ends lost 1 base and 2 bases, in that order; junction bases with no gene match: 4. The CDR3 contains 16 residues. The data were taken from a study of technical replicates of blood from a handful of donors. Clones were read by immunoSEQ multiplex PCR, and TCRdb kept only the in-frame ones, dropping some. The sample comprises fewer than 70,000 clones, 94% of which are singletons, and approximately 0.2% rests with the top ten. The V and J genes are TRBV5-1 and TRBJ2-7; 12 bases align to TRBD2. The sequenced material came from T cells isolated from PBMCs. The sequence derives from a human donor in good health. The CDR3, as DNA: TGCGCCAGCAGCTTGACTCTAGCGGGAGGGACCTACGAGCAGTACTTC. Its protein is CASSLTLAGGTYEQYF.